This TCR beta chain was retrieved from a study of T cells in Graves' hyperthyroidism and ophthalmopathy. About the research overall: Initial diagnosis, before any treatment, was when peripheral blood was collected. Study-level findings and limits: The model forecast ophthalmopathy, anticipating it by a median approximately 6.2 months before onset.

Clinical symptoms, serum thyroxine, TRAb, thyroid ultrasound and orbital computed tomography established diagnosis. This CDR3 is 14 amino acids long. V shed 3 bases and J shed 1 base, with 7 bases lying between them. Per the germline V gene, CDR1 is MDHEN and CDR2 is SYDVKM. Template material for amplifying TCR beta CDR3 regions consisted of RNA transcripts. During a first-round RT-PCR of the TCR CDR3, the HTBI primer set was used. One entry per CDR3 protein, called by TCRdb with MiXCR from the multiplex PCR reads. The table shows hundreds of thousands of distinct CDR3 sequences, with around 15% occurring only once. Worth noting for this clonotype: Its antigen is undetermined.

Sequencing used blood. The origin of this receptor is a woman younger than 45 with Graves' hyperthyroidism. The chain uses TRBV28 and TRBJ1-5; D is unclear. CDR3 sequence: CASSFGWSNQPQHF. CDR3 DNA sequence: TGTGCCAGCAGTTTCGGATGGAGCAATCAGCCCCAGCATTTT. Variable domain in full (rest from reference TRBV28 and TRBJ1-5): DVKVTQSSRYLVKRTGEKVFLECVQDMDHENMFWYRQDPGLGLRLIYFSYDVKMKEKGDIPEGYSVSREKKERFSLILESASTNQTSMYLCASSFGWSNQPQHFGDGTRLSIL.